These T cell receptor beta chains were read from a single sample in a study of shared clonotypes between healthy human individuals. Sequencing used immunoSEQ multiplex PCR; TCRdb keeps in-frame clones, though not all of them. The sample contains over 2 million clones, roughly 94% of which appear only once. The sample taken for sequencing was naive CD4+ T cells sorted from blood. The receptors were gathered from a man younger than 35 in good health. CDR3s include the opening cysteine and the closing phenylalanine or tryptophan. A D gene is named only where the DNA matches it firmly. Size values are once, few and many counts, or a class for expanded clones, and some rows have none.

V	size	D	J	DNA	CDR3
TRBV7-2	once	.	TRBJ2-7	TGTGCCAGCAGCTTAGTAAGCCTAGCGCCCTCCTACGAGCAGTACTTC	CASSLVSLAPSYEQYF
TRBV5-6	.	.	TRBJ1-6	TGTGCCAGCAGCTTGCTTGGTCGGGAGTCTAATTCACCCCTCCACTTT	CASSLLGRESNSPLHF
TRBV29-1	.	.	TRBJ2-7	TGCAGCGTTGGGGACACCTCCTACGAGCAGTACTTC	CSVGDTSYEQYF
TRBV11-2	.	TRBD1	TRBJ1-2	TGTGCCAGCAGCCCCCAACAGACAGGGGTTGGCTACACCTTC	CASSPQQTGVGYTF
TRBV29-1	.	TRBD1	TRBJ2-6	TGCAGCGTTGCTGGGACAGGGGTAAACTCTGGGGCCAACGTCCTGACTTTC	CSVAGTGVNSGANVLTF
TRBV2	.	TRBD1	TRBJ1-5	TGTGCCAGCAGTCCCACGACAGGGATTCAGCCCCAGCATTTT	CASSPTTGIQPQHF
TRBV10-1	.	.	TRBJ2-5	TGCGCCAGCAGTGAGGATCCGAGAGAGACCCAGTACTTC	CASSEDPRETQYF
TRBV6-6	.	TRBD1	TRBJ2-1	TGTGCCAGCAGTGCCGGGACAGGGGTGAATGAGCAGTTCTTC	CASSAGTGVNEQFF
TRBV10-3	.	TRBD1	TRBJ2-7	TGTGCCATCAGCCTGACAGGGGGTACCTACGAGCAGTACTTC	CAISLTGGTYEQYF
TRBV11-2	once	.	TRBJ2-7	TGTGCCAGCAGCTTAAGTCAGGGAAGCTACGAGCAGTACTTC	CASSLSQGSYEQYF
TRBV6-5	.	.	TRBJ1-1	TGTGCCAGCGGGTTCCTGGGCCAGGTTACTGAAGCTTTCTTT	CASGFLGQVTEAFF
TRBV7-9	.	.	TRBJ2-2	TGTGCCAGCAGCTTTAACCGGGAGCTGTTTTTT	CASSFNRELFF
TRBV5-1	.	.	TRBJ1-2	TGCGCCAGCAGCAGGGCGGACAACTATGGCTACACCTTC	CASSRADNYGYTF
TRBV5-1	.	.	TRBJ2-1	TGCGCCAGCAGGGTAGGGGGAAGCTCCTACAATGAGCAGTTCTTC	CASRVGGSSYNEQFF
TRBV5-1	.	.	TRBJ2-7	TGCGCCAGCAGCCTTTTGACAGTCTCCTACGAGCAGTACTTC	CASSLLTVSYEQYF
TRBV28	.	.	TRBJ2-2	TGTGCCAGCAGTTTACCCCCTCCCGGGGAGCTGTTTTTT	CASSLPPPGELFF
TRBV5-3	.	.	TRBJ2-1	TGTGCCAGAAGCTTTCGGGCTGAGCAGTTCTTC	CARSFRAEQFF
TRBV12-1	.	.	TRBJ1-1	TGTGCCAGCAGCACGGACGGGAACACTGAAGCTTTCTTT	CASSTDGNTEAFF